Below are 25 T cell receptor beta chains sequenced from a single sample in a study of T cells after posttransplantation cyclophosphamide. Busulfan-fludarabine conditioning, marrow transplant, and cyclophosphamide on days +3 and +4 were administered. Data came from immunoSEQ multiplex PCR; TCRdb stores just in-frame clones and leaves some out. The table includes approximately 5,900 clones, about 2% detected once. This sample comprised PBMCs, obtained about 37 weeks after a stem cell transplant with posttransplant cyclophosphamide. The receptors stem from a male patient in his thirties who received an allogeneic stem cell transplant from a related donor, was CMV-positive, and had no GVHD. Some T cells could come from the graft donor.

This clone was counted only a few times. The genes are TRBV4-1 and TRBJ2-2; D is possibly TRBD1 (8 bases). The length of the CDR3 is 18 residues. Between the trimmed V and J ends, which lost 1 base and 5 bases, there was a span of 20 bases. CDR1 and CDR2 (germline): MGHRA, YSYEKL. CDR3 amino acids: CASSQARQGRDETGELFF. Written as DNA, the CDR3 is TGCGCCAGCAGCCAAGCGCGACAGGGGAGGGATGAGACCGGGGAGCTGTTTTTT.

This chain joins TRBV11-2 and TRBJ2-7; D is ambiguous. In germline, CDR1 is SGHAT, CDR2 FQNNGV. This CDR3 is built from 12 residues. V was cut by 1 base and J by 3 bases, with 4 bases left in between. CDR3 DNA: TGTGCCAGCAGCTTAGGAGTCTACGAGCAGTACTTC. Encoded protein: CASSLGVYEQYF.

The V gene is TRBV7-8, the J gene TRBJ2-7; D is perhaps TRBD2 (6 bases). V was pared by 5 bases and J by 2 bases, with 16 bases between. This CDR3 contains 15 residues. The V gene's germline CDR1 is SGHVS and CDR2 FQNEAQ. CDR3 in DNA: TGTGCCAGCAGCCGAGGTACCGGGAGCACCTACGAGCAGTACTTC. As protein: CASSRGTGSTYEQYF.

The CDR3: CASSHWDRDGEQFF. The CDR3 DNA follows: TGTGCCAGCAGCCATTGGGACAGGGACGGTGAGCAGTTCTTC. The V call is TRBV6-5, the J call TRBJ2-1; 9 bases line up with TRBD1. Germline loops: CDR1 MNHEY, CDR2 SVGAGI. The CDR3 runs 14 residues. V shed 6 bases, J shed 9 bases, and the junction held 9 bases outside the gene matches.

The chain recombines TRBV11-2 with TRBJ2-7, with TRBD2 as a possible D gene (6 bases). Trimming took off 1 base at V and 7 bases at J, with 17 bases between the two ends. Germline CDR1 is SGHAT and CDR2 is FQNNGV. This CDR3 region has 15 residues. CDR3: CASSLVLLALGEQYF. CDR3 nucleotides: TGTGCCAGCAGCTTAGTTTTACTAGCCCTAGGGGAGCAGTACTTC.

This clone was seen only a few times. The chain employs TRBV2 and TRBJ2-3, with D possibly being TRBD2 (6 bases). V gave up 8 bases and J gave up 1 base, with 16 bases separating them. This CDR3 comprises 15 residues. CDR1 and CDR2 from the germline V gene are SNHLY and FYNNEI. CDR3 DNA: TGTGCCAGCGGAAAACTAGCCACGGGCACAGATACGCAGTATTTT. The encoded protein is CASGKLATGTDTQYF.

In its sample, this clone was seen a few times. DNA of the CDR3: TGTGCCAGCAGTTCTCTGCGCTCTGGGGCCAACGTCCTGACTTTC. Protein: CASSSLRSGANVLTF. V gene TRBV27 combines with J gene TRBJ2-6; D not certain. Per germline, CDR1 MNHEY and CDR2 SMNVEV (reference sequence). Deletions cut 4 bases from V and 0 bases from J, with 7 bases between. The CDR3 extends over 15 amino acids.

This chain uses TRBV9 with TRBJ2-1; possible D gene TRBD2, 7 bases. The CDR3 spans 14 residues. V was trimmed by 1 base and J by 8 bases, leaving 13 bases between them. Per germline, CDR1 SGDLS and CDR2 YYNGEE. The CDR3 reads CASSVPGGRDEQFF. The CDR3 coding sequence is TGTGCCAGCAGCGTACCGGGGGGCCGGGATGAGCAGTTCTTC.

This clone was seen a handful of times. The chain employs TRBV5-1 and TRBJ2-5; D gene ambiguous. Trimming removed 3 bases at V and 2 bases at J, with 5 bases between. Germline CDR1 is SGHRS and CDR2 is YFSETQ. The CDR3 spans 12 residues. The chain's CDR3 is CASSSSQETQYF. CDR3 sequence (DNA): TGCGCCAGCAGCTCCTCTCAAGAGACCCAGTACTTC.

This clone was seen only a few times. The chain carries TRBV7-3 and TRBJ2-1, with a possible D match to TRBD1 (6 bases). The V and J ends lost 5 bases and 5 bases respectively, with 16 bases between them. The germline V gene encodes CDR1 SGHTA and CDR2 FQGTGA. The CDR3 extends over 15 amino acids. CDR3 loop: CASSLTGTPNNEQFF. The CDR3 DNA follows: TGTGCCAGCAGCCTCACCGGGACACCGAACAATGAGCAGTTCTTC.

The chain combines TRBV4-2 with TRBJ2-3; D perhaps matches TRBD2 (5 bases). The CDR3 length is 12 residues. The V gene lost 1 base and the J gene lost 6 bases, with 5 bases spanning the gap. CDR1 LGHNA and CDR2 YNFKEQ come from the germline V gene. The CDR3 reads CASSQGGDTQYF. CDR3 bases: TGTGCCAGCAGCCAAGGAGGGGATACGCAGTATTTT.

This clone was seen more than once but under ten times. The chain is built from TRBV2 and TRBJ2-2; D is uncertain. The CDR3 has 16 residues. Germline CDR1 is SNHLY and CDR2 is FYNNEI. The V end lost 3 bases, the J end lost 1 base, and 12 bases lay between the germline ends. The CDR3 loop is CASSDDAGMNTGELFF. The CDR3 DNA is TGTGCCAGCAGTGACGACGCAGGCATGAACACCGGGGAGCTGTTTTTT.

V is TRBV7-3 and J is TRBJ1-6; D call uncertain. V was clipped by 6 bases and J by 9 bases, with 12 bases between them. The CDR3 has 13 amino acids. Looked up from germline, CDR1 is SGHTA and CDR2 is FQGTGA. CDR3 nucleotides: TGTGCCAGCAGTTCCGGAGGGAGTTCACCCCTCCACTTT. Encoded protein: CASSSGGSSPLHF. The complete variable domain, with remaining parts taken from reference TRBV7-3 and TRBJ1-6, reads GAGVSQTPSNKVTEKGKYVELRCDPISGHTALYWYRQSLGQGPEFLIYFQGTGAADDSGLPNDRFFAVRPEGSVSTLKIQRTERGDSAVYLCASSSGGSSPLHFGNGTRLTVT.

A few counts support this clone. For the CDR3, the DNA is TGCGCCAGCAGCTTGGACAGGGACCTTCAGTACTTC. Its protein is CASSLDRDLQYF. The J gene is TRBJ2-4, the V gene TRBV5-1, with D maybe TRBD1 (6 bases). The CDR3 loop spans 12 amino acids. The V gene lost 0 bases and the J gene lost 11 bases, with 9 bases spanning the gap. CDR1 is SGHRS, CDR2 YFSETQ, per germline.

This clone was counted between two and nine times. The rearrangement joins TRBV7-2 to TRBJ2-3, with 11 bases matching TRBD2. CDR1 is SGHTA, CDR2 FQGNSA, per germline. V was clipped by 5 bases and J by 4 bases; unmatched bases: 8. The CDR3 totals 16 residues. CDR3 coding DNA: TGTGCCAGCAGCAAACATAGCGGGAGGGCGTCAGATACGCAGTATTTT. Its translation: CASSKHSGRASDTQYF.

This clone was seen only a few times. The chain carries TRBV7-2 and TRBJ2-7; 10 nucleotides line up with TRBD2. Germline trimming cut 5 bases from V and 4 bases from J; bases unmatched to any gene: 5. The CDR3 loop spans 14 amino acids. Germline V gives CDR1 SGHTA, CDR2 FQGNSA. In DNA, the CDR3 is TGTGCCAGCAGCCCTAGCGGGAGTTTATACGAGCAGTACTTC. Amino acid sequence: CASSPSGSLYEQYF.

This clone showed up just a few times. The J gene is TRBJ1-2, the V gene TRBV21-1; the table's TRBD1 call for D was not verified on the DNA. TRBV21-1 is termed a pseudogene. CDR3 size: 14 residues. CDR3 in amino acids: CASSREDRTYGYTF. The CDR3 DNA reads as TGTGCCAGCAGCAGAGAGGACAGGACCTATGGCTACACCTTC.

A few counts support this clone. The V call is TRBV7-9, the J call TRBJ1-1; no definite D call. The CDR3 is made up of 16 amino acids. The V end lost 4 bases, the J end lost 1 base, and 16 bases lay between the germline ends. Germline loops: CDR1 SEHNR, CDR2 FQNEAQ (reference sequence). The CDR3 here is CASSSRVWQPNTEAFF. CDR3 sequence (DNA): TGTGCCAGCAGCTCCCGGGTGTGGCAGCCGAACACTGAAGCTTTCTTT. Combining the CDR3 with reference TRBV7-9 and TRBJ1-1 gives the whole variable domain DTGVSQNPRHKITKRGQNVTFRCDPISEHNRLYWYRQTLGQGPEFLTYFQNEAQLEKSRLLSDRFSAERPKGSFSTLEIQRTEQGDSAMYLCASSSRVWQPNTEAFFGQGTRLTVV.

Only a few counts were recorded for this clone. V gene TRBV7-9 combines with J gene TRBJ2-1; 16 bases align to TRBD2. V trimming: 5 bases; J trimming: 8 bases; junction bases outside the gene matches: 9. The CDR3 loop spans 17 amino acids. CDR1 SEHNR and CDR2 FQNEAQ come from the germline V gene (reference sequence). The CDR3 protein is CASSHYLGTSGRDEQFF. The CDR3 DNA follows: TGTGCCAGCAGCCACTACCTCGGGACTAGCGGGAGGGATGAGCAGTTCTTC.

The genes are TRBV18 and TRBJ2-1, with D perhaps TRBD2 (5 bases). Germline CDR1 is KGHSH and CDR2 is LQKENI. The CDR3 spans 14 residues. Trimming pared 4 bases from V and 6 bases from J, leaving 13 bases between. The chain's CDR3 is CASSLGGVGNEQFF. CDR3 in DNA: TGTGCCAGCTCACTAGGAGGCGTGGGCAATGAGCAGTTCTTC.

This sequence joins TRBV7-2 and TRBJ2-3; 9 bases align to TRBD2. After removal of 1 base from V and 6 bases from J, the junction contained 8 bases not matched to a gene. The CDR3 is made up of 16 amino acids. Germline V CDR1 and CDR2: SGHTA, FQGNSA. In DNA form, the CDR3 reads TGTGCCAGCAGCTTAGAAGGTAGCGGGAGATCGGATACGCAGTATTTT. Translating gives CASSLEGSGRSDTQYF.

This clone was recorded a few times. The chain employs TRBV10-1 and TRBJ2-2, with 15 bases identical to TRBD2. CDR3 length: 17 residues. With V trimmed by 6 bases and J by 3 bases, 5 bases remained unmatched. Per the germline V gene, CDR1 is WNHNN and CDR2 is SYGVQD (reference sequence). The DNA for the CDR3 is TGCGCCAGCAGCCGGACTAGCGGGGGGGCCGACACCGGGGAGCTGTTTTTT. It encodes CASSRTSGGADTGELFF.

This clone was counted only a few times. As DNA, the CDR3 is TGTGCCAGCAGCCCCCAGGTGTCTCAGCATTTT. Its translation: CASSPQVSQHF. The chain carries TRBV5-8 and TRBJ1-5; D is undetermined. The CDR3 loop spans 11 amino acids. The V gene lost 4 bases and the J gene lost 13 bases, with 12 bases spanning the gap. Germline CDR1 reads SGHTS; CDR2 reads YDEGEE.

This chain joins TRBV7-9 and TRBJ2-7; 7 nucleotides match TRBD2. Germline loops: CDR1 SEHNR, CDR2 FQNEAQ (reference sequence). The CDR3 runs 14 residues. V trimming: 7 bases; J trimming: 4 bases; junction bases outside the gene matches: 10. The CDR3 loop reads CASTPLGGVYEQYF. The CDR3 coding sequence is TGTGCCAGCACCCCTCTGGGGGGGGTATACGAGCAGTACTTC.

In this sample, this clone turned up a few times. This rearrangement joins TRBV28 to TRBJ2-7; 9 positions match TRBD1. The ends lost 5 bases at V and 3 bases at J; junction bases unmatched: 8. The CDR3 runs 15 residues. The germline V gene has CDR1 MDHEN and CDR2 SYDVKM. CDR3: CASSRPQGADYEQYF. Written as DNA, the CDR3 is TGTGCCAGCAGTCGACCACAGGGGGCTGACTACGAGCAGTACTTC.